The clone carrying this T cell receptor beta chain was counted a few times. Its antigen is as yet unknown. The data stem from a study of T cells after yellow fever vaccination. Findings and caveats of the study: After the booster, around 95% of CD4 and 75% to 90% of CD8 primary-response clones were re-detected. It was a weaker secondary response, yet one that peaked faster, at day 5 versus 15.

The TCR cDNA carried a universal primer site and UMIs from 5'RACE template switching. TCRdb itself ran the 5' RACE reads through MiXCR, one entry per CDR3 protein. Of about 300,000 distinct CDR3 sequences in the sample, around 6.8% were seen once. V gave up 1 base and J gave up 5 bases; unmatched junction bases: 3. Germline V gene data show CDR1 as SGHRS and CDR2 as YFSETQ. This CDR3 comprises 14 residues. The chain links TRBV5-1 to TRBJ2-3; 8 bases agree with TRBD1. This TCR came from a young man who received the YFV17D yellow fever vaccine. This material consisted of PBMCs, taken about 49 days after the first yellow fever vaccination. In DNA, the CDR3 is TGCGCCAGCAGCTTGACGACAGGGGTAGATACGCAGTATTTT. Protein product: CASSLTTGVDTQYF.